The clone carrying this T cell receptor beta chain was observed once. Profiled with immunoSEQ multiplex PCR; TCRdb holds only in-frame clones, not every one. The repertoire holds fewer than 350,000 clones, with 80% to 95% as singletons. The data were obtained in a study of blood T cell repertoires in COVID-19. V lost 6 bases and J lost 2, with 10 bases in between. CDR1 and CDR2 from the germline V gene are SGHTA and FQGTGA. The length of the CDR3 is 13 residues. Sequenced sample: peripheral blood. This receptor was obtained from a woman aged 25 to 39 with COVID-19, enrolled during active disease. This chain joins TRBV7-3 and TRBJ2-5; a weak D match, TRBD2 (6 bases). The CDR3 DNA reads as TGTGCCAGCAGTCGCGGGGCACAAGAGACCCAGTACTTC. Protein sequence: CASSRGAQETQYF.